This T cell receptor beta chain was sequenced in a study of blood T cell repertoires in COVID-19. Looking at the study overall: There were acute and convalescent COVID-19 samples, and they came from the United States, Italy and Spain.

Trimming took 8 bases from V and 1 from J; bases not matched to a gene: 7. CDR3 length: 14 residues. CDR1 and CDR2 (germline): MNHEY, SMNVEV (reference sequence). Profiling relied on immunoSEQ multiplex PCR, and the TCRdb table lists in-frame clones only, not all of them. Found here are around 300,000 clones, 85% to 90% of them singletons; the top ten hold 3.5% to 4.5%. Sequencing used peripheral blood. The TCR comes from a woman between 35 and 50 years old with acute or convalescent COVID-19. The chain employs TRBV27 and TRBJ1-1; TRBD1 matches at 7 bases. The DNA for the CDR3 is TGTGCCAGCGGATCGGGACAGAGGAACACTGAAGCTTTCTTT. Encoded protein: CASGSGQRNTEAFF.